The clone carrying this T cell receptor (beta chain) was counted many times. First-strand cDNA relied on TRAV- and TRBV-specific primers spanning alpha and beta chains. For amplifying TCRs, the PCR ran for 20 to 25 cycles with Phusion, which was used together with a constant-region primer and the adapter on the V primers. Isolated mRNA underwent amplification via in vitro transcription. TCRdb ran MiXCR on the reads and lists one entry per CDR3 protein. The table records tens of thousands of distinct CDR3 sequences, around 47% of them present only once. This record comes from a study of low-dose radiotherapy and immunotherapy resistance in tumors. Study context: The study administered intravenous cyclophosphamide at 200 mg/m2 every two weeks, one day ahead of radiation and immunotherapy.

V lost 6 bases and J lost 2, with 21 bases in between. From germline, CDR1 is SGHVS and CDR2 FNYEAQ. The CDR3 runs to 17 residues. Sample time point: after trial treatment. As for treatment: LDRT plus nivolumab, ipilimumab, low-dose cyclophosphamide and aspirin (RACIN trial). This clonotype was obtained from a male donor with gallbladder cancer. The sequenced sample was PBMCs, obtained after low-dose radiotherapy plus immunotherapy. This chain links TRBV7-6 with TRBJ2-3, with D perhaps being TRBD1 or TRBD2 (6 bases each). This CDR3 reads CASSRPLGGGPTDTQYF. The CDR3 coding sequence is TGTGCCAGCAGTCGTCCCCTAGGAGGGGGGCCCACAGATACGCAGTATTTT.